These 5 T cell receptor beta chains came from one sample sequenced in a study of regulatory T cells in long-lasting Graves disease. Time point here: persistent/refractory GD, antithyroid drugs over 5 years with positive TRAb. PBMC RNA served as the TCR library source. Construction of the TCR beta libraries employed iRepertoire HTBI primers in conjunction with Arm-PCR of CDR3 regions. TCRdb re-derived calls from the multiplex PCR reads in MiXCR, one entry per CDR3 protein. The top ten clones hold approximately 30% of a sample with some 370,000 distinct CDR3 sequences, roughly 25% of them seen once. The sequencing used peripheral blood mononuclear cells (PBMCs), collected when the disease was refractory, from a patient treated with antithyroid drugs. Receptors were obtained from a middle-aged woman with Graves disease.

This sequence joins TRBV11-2 and TRBJ1-4; perhaps TRBD1 as D (5 bases). The CDR3 totals 18 residues. V lost 5 bases and J 0 bases, leaving 19 bases between the germline ends. CDR1 is SGHAT, CDR2 FQNNGV, per germline. The chain's CDR3 is CASSQEPPDSATNEKLFF. The CDR3 bases are TGTGCCAGCAGCCAAGAGCCCCCAGACAGTGCAACTAATGAAAAACTGTTTTTT.

This clonotype showed up many times. The V gene is TRBV11-2, the J gene TRBJ1-2; TRBD1 might be the D (5 bases). V was clipped by 2 bases and J by 4 bases, with 14 bases between them. CDR1 and CDR2 (germline): SGHAT, FQNNGV. The CDR3 extends over 15 amino acids. The CDR3 protein is CASSLSYGTLYGYTF. The CDR3, as DNA: TGTGCCAGCAGCTTATCTTATGGGACGCTCTATGGCTACACCTTC. Variable domain in full (rest from reference TRBV11-2 and TRBJ1-2): EAGVAQSPRYKIIEKRQSVAFWCNPISGHATLYWYQQILGQGPKLLIQFQNNGVVDDSQLPKDRFSAERLKGVDSTLKIQPAKLEDSAVYLCASSLSYGTLYGYTFGSGTRLTVV.

The V call is TRBV28, the J call TRBJ1-4, with 7 nucleotides matching TRBD1. V lost 2 bases and J lost 0; bases outside the gene matches: 12. Germline-derived CDR1 and CDR2 are MDHEN and SYDVKM. The CDR3 is 19 residues long. The CDR3 sequence is CASSLISQGVGATNEKLFF. CDR3 sequence (DNA): TGTGCCAGCAGTTTAATTTCGCAGGGGGTAGGGGCAACTAATGAAAAACTGTTTTTT.

This clonotype has ten or more counts. The chain has TRBV6-5 and TRBJ1-5, with TRBD1 identical over 7 bases. The CDR3 runs to 16 residues. V shed 2 bases and J 0 bases; nucleotides not matched to a gene: 4. The germline CDR1 and CDR2 sequences are MNHEY and SVGAGI. This chain's CDR3 is CASSYGDSLSNQPQHF. Written as DNA, the CDR3 is TGTGCCAGCAGTTACGGGGACAGCCTTAGCAATCAGCCCCAGCATTTT.

This clonotype has only a few counts. The chain is built from TRBV3-1 and TRBJ1-1; maybe TRBD1 (6 bases). V was trimmed by 2 bases and J by 5 bases, leaving 12 bases between them. The CDR3 covers 14 residues. In germline, CDR1 is LGHDT, CDR2 YNNKEL (reference sequence). Here the CDR3 reads CASSQRGGLTEAFF. For the CDR3, the DNA is TGTGCCAGCAGCCAAAGGGGGGGGCTTACTGAAGCTTTCTTT.